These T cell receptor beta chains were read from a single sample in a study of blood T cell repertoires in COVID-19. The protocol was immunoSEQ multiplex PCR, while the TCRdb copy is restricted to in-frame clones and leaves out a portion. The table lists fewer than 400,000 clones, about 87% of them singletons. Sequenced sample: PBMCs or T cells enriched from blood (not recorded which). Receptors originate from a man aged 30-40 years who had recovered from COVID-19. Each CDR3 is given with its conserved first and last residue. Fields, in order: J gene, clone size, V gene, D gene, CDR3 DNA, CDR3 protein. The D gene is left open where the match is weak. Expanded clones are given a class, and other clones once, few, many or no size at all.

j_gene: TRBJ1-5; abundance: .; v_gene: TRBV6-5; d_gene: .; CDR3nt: TGTGCCAGCCGGGATCTTAGCAATCAGCCCCAGCATTTT; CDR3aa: CASRDLSNQPQHF
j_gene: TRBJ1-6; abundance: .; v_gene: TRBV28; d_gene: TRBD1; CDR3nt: TGTGCCAGCAGTTCCGGGACAGGGGGAGGGTCACCCCTCCACTTT; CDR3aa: CASSSGTGGGSPLHF
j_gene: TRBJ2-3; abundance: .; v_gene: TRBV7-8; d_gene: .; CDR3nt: TGTGCCAGCAGCTCCCTTCTGTCGGGGGAAATCGGCACAGATACGCAGTATTTT; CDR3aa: CASSSLLSGEIGTDTQYF
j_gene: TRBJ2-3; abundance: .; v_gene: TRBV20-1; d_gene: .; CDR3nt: TGCAGTGCGAGGGACACAGATACGCAGTATTTT; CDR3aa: CSARDTDTQYF
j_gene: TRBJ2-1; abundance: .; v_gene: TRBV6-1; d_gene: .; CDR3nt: TGTGCCAGCAGTGAAGTCGGGGGTGTTACCTACAATGAGCAGTTCTTC; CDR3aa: CASSEVGGVTYNEQFF
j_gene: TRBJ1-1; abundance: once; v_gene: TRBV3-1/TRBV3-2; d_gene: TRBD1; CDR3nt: TGTGCCAGCAGTTACCCGGGACAGGGCACTGAAGCTTTCTTT; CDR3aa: CASSYPGQGTEAFF
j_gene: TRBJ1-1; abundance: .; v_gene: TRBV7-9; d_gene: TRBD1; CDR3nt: TGTGCCAGCAGCCCTCGGACAGGGGATAGTGAAGCTTTCTTT; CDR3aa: CASSPRTGDSEAFF
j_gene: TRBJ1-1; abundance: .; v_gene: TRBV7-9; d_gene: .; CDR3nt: TGTGCCAGCAGCTTAGCGGACAGACTGAACACTGAAGCTTTCTTT; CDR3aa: CASSLADRLNTEAFF
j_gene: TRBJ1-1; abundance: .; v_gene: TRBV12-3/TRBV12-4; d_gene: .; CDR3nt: TGTGCCAGCAGTACAGGGTCGTCGGAAGCTTTCTTT; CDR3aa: CASSTGSSEAFF
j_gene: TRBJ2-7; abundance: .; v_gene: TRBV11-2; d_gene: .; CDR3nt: TGTGCCAGCAGCATACAGGGAGACTACGAGCAGTACTTC; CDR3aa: CASSIQGDYEQYF
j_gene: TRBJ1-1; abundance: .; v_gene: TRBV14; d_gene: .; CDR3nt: TGTGCCAGCAGCCAAGAGGAGAAGGTAACAGGGACTGAAGCTTTCTTT; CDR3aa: CASSQEEKVTGTEAFF
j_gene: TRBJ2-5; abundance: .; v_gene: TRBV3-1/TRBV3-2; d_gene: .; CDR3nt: TGTGCCAGCAGCCAGGACAGCTACCAAGAGACCCAGTACTTC; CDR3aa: CASSQDSYQETQYF
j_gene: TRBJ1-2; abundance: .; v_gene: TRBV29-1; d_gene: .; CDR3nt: TGCAGCGTTGAAGAGGATAGGGGATATGGCTACACCTTC; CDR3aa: CSVEEDRGYGYTF
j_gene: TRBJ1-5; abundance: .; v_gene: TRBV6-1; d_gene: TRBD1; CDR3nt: TGTGCCAGCAGTGAAGGGACAGGAGGAGTCGGGCCCCAGCATTTT; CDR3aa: CASSEGTGGVGPQHF
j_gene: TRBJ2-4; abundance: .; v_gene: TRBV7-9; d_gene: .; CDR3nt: TGTGCCAGCAGCTTCAACAACAGGAACATTCAGTACTTC; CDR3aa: CASSFNNRNIQYF
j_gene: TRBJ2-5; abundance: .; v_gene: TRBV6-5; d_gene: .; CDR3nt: TGTGCCAGCAGTTACTCGGGTCCCCCCACGGGGACCCAGTACTTC; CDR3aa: CASSYSGPPTGTQYF
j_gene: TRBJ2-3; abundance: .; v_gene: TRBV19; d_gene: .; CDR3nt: TGTGCCAGTAGTACAGGGACATCTAGCACAGATACGCAGTATTTT; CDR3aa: CASSTGTSSTDTQYF
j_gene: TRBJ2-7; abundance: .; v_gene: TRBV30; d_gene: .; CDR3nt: TGTGCCTGGAATATGAGGGCCTTC; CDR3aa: CAWNMRAF